These 5 T cell receptor beta chains share one sample of origin, sequenced in a study of CD8+CD57+ T cells in acquired aplastic anemia. CDR3 and TCR beta VDJ profiling relied on genomic DNA as the template. TCRdb fed the reads into MiXCR, producing one record per CDR3 protein. The sample holds hundreds of thousands of distinct CDR3 sequences, approximately 70% seen once. Sequencing was done on a sample of sorted CD4+, CD8+, or CD8+CD57+ T cells (not recorded which) from PBMCs. The receptors stem from a human donor in good health, serving as a control.

J is TRBJ2-2 and V is TRBV20-1, with TRBD2 matching over 7 bases. The germline V gene has CDR1 DFQATT and CDR2 SNEGSKA (reference sequence). Trimming took 4 bases from V and 8 from J; bases not matched to a gene: 10. This CDR3 has 14 amino acids. CDR3: CSATAGTYNGELFF. Written as DNA, the CDR3 is TGCAGTGCTACAGCGGGGACTTACAATGGGGAGCTGTTTTTT.

The chain recombines TRBV5-1 with TRBJ2-7; 10 nucleotides line up with TRBD1. The J segment lost 3 bases and the V segment lost 4 bases, leaving 7 bases of the junction unmatched. This CDR3 is 15 amino acids long. Germline V gives CDR1 SGHRS, CDR2 YFSETQ. The CDR3: CASSQGTGEYYEQYF. CDR3 in DNA: TGCGCCAGCAGCCAGGGGACAGGGGAGTACTACGAGCAGTACTTC.

This clonotype was seen ten or more times. The chain combines TRBV15 with TRBJ1-1; the D is unclear. The V gene's germline CDR1 is LNHNV and CDR2 YYDKDF (reference sequence). The CDR3 is 13 amino acids. V was clipped by 2 bases and J by 10 bases, with 14 bases between them. CDR3: CATSRRDFTAAFF. The CDR3 DNA sequence: TGTGCCACCAGCAGAAGAGACTTTACCGCAGCTTTCTTT.

In its sample, this clonotype was seen many times. This rearrangement joins TRBV6-5 to TRBJ2-5; 11 bases fit TRBD2. In germline, CDR1 is MNHEY, CDR2 SVGAGI. The CDR3 runs 18 residues. V shed 5 bases, J shed 1 base, and the junction held 12 bases outside the gene matches. The CDR3 bases are TGTGCCAGCAGTCGGAAGGGCCTAGCGGGGGGATTCCAAGAGACCCAGTACTTC. Translation: CASSRKGLAGGFQETQYF.

This clonotype has a count of ten or more. V is TRBV6-2 or TRBV6-3 and J is TRBJ2-7, with TRBD1 as a possible D gene (6 bases). This CDR3 spans 13 amino acids. Germline V gene lookup returns CDR1 MNHEY and CDR2 SVGEGT. V dropped 7 bases and J dropped 2 bases, with 12 bases sitting between them. DNA of the CDR3: TGTGCCAGCACCCGGGACACCCCCTACGAGCAGTACTTC. Translated: CASTRDTPYEQYF.